This paragraph covers one T cell receptor (beta chain) sequence. Antigen unknown. This sample was taken from a study of OX40 agonist ivuxolimab in advanced cancers. Study at large: Three patients had partial responses: one hepatocellular carcinoma, two cutaneous melanoma.

Findings and caveats of the study: Mean expanded clone counts were higher in CD8+ than CD4+ T cells.

Germline lookup yields CDR1 SGHAT and CDR2 FQDESV (reference sequence). V was clipped by 5 bases and J by 7 bases; unmatched bases: 10. The CDR3 sequence is 14 residues long. Sequencing used immunoSEQ multiplex PCR; TCRdb keeps in-frame clones, though not all of them. The sample contains about 100,000 clones, around 93% of which appear only once. This sequence originates from an adult with an advanced solid tumor such as melanoma, head and neck, liver or kidney cancer. Sequenced here: CD4+ or CD8+ T cells sorted from blood, sampled in a trial of the OX40 agonist ivuxolimab. This chain links TRBV11-1 with TRBJ2-7; the match to TRBD1 covers 8 bases. CDR3 in amino acids: CASSPDRVKGEQYF. CDR3 DNA: TGTGCCAGCAGCCCGGACAGGGTAAAGGGGGAGCAGTACTTC.